This T cell receptor (beta chain) derives from a study of CD8+CD57+ T cells in acquired aplastic anemia. Genomic DNA acted as the template from which TCR beta VDJ combination and CDR3 sequence profiling were carried out. TCRdb re-called the reads through MiXCR, storing one row per CDR3 protein. Found here are some 280,000 distinct CDR3 sequences, 50% to 70% of them singletons; the top ten hold 8%. The TCR comes from a human donor with severe aplastic anemia or a healthy control (not recorded which). Sequencing was carried out using sorted CD4+, CD8+, or CD8+CD57+ T cells (not recorded which) from PBMCs.

The chain's CDR3 is CASSQDGGRDLHF. The CDR3 DNA is TGTGCCAGCAGCCAAGATGGAGGGAGGGATCTCCACTTT. This chain uses TRBV7-8 with TRBJ1-6; D not resolved. This CDR3 spans 13 amino acids. Trimming pared 5 bases from V and 16 bases from J, leaving 18 bases between. The germline V gene encodes CDR1 SGHVS and CDR2 FQNEAQ. The entire variable domain, with the rest obtained from reference TRBV7-8 and TRBJ1-6, is as follows: GAGVSQSPRYKVAKRGQDVALRCDPISGHVSLFWYQQALGQGPEFLTYFQNEAQLDKSGLPSDRFFAERPEGSVSTLKIQRTQQEDSAVYLCASSQDGGRDLHFGNGTRLTVT.